A selection of T cell receptor beta chains follows, all from one sample in a study of CD8+ T cells in alopecia areata. Profiling relied on immunoSEQ multiplex PCR, and the TCRdb table lists in-frame clones only, not all of them. The sample shows some 130,000 clones, approximately 48% of them seen only once. The sample consisted of CD8+ T cells sorted from blood, taken at week 0. All receptors come from a human donor with alopecia areata. Each CDR3 is given with its conserved first and last residue. A D gene is named only where the DNA matches it firmly. Clone size is given for some rows only: seen once, a few or many times, or a class if the clone is expanded.

abundance	v_gene	d_gene	j_gene	CDR3aa	CDR3nt
few	TRBV12-5	-	TRBJ2-2	CASTLDWLVGELFF	TGTGCTAGCACATTGGACTGGCTTGTCGGGGAGCTGTTTTTT
-	TRBV11-2	-	TRBJ2-1	CASSPAGPYNEQFF	TGTGCCAGCAGCCCCGCGGGACCGTACAATGAGCAGTTCTTC
-	TRBV6-5	-	TRBJ2-1	CASSTDGASYNEQFF	TGTGCCAGCAGTACCGACGGAGCCTCCTACAATGAGCAGTTCTTC
-	TRBV29-1	-	TRBJ2-3	CSASTGTADTQYF	TGCAGCGCTAGCACAGGTACCGCAGATACGCAGTATTTT
once	TRBV9	-	TRBJ2-6	CASSVAWGQTDGANVLTF	TGTGCCAGCAGCGTAGCTTGGGGCCAAACCGACGGGGCCAACGTCCTGACTTTC
-	TRBV2	-	TRBJ1-6	CASRDDTSSYNSPLHF	TGTGCCAGCAGAGACGACACGAGCTCCTATAATTCACCCCTCCACTTT
-	TRBV5-1	TRBD1	TRBJ1-5	CASSLGQGPNQPQHF	TGCGCCAGCAGCTTGGGACAGGGCCCCAATCAGCCCCAGCATTTT
-	TRBV7-9	TRBD1	TRBJ2-5	CASSKYPPGTEYQETQYF	TGTGCCAGCAGCAAATACCCTCCCGGGACAGAGTACCAAGAGACCCAGTACTTC
-	TRBV2	TRBD1	TRBJ1-2	CAIEWTGLGYTF	TGTGCCATCGAATGGACAGGCCTTGGCTACACCTTC
-	TRBV2	-	TRBJ2-5	CASSVWLVEETQYF	TGTGCCAGCAGTGTATGGCTAGTCGAAGAGACCCAGTACTTC
-	TRBV11-2	-	TRBJ2-7	CASSPRVVGSYEQYF	TGTGCCAGCAGCCCCAGGGTAGTAGGCTCCTACGAGCAGTACTTC
few	TRBV15	-	TRBJ1-1	CATSRAEFPEAFF	TGTGCCACCAGCAGAGCGGAGTTCCCTGAAGCTTTCTTT
few	TRBV29-1	TRBD1	TRBJ2-5	CSAHPGQGPRETQYF	TGCAGCGCTCATCCGGGACAGGGCCCTCGGGAGACCCAGTACTTC
many	TRBV27	-	TRBJ2-4	CASSLEGENIQYF	TGTGCCAGCAGTTTAGAAGGGGAAAACATTCAGTACTTC
-	TRBV21-1	-	TRBJ2-5	CASSGIRQRTETQYF	TGTGCCAGCAGCGGAATTCGACAGAGGACCGAGACCCAGTACTTC